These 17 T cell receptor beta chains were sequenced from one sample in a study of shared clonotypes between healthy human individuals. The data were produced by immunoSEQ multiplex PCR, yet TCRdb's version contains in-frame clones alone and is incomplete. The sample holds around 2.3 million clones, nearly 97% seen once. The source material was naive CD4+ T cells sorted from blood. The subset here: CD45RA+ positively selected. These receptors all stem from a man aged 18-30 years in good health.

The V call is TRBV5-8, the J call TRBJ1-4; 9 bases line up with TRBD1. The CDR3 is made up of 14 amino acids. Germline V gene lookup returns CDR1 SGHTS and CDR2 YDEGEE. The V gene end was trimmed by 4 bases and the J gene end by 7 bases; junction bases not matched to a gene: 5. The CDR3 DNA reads TGTGCCAGCAGCCCGGACAGGGGTCTTGAAAAACTGTTTTTT. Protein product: CASSPDRGLEKLFF.

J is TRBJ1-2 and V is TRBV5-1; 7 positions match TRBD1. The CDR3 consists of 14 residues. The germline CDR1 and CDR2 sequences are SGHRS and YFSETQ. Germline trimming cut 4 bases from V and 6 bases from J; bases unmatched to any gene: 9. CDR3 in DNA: TGCGCCAGCAGCCCTCGGGACAGTACAAATGGCTACACCTTC. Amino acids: CASSPRDSTNGYTF.

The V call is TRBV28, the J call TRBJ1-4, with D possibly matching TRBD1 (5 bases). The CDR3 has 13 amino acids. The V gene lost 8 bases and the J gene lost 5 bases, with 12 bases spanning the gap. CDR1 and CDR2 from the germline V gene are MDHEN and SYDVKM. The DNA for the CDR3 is TGTGCCAGCTGTGGGGCAAGAAATGAAAAACTGTTTTTT. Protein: CASCGARNEKLFF.

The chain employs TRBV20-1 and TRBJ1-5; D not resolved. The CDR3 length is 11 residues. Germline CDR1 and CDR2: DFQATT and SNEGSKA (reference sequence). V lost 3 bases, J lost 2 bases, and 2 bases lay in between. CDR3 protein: CSASRNQPQHF. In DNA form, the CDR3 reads TGCAGTGCTAGTCGCAATCAGCCCCAGCATTTT.

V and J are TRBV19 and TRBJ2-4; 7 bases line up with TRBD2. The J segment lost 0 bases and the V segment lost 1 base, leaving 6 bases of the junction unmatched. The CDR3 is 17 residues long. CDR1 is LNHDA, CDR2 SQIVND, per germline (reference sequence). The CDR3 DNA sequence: TGTGCCAGTAGTATAGGGTCTAGCGGTATAGCCAAAAACATTCAGTACTTC. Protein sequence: CASSIGSSGIAKNIQYF.

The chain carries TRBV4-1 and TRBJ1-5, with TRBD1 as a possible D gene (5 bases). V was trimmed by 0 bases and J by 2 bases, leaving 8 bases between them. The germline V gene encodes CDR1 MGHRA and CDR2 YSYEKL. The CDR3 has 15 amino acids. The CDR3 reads CASSQDSGGNQPQHF. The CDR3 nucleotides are TGCGCCAGCAGCCAAGATTCGGGGGGCAATCAGCCCCAGCATTTT.

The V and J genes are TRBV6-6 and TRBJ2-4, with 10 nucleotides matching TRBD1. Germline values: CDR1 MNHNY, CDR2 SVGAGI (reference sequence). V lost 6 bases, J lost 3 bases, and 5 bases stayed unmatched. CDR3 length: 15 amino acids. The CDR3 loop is CASSYGQGVKNIQYF. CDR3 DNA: TGTGCCAGCAGCTACGGACAGGGGGTCAAAAACATTCAGTACTTC.

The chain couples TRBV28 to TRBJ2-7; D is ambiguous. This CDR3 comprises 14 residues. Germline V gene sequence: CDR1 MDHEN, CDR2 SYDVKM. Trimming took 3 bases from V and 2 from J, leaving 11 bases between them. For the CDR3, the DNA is TGTGCCAGCAGTTTGTTACAGCGAACCTACGAGCAGTACTTC. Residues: CASSLLQRTYEQYF.

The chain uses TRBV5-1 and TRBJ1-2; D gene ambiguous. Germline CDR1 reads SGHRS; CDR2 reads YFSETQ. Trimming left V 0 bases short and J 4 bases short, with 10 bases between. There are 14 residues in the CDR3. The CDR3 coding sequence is TGCGCCAGCAGCTTGGAACAGAACTTCTATGGCTACACCTTC. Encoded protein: CASSLEQNFYGYTF.

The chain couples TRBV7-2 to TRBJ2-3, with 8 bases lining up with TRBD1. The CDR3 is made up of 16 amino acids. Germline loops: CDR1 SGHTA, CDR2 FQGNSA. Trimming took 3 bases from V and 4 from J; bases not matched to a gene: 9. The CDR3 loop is CASSFRPGQEADTQYF. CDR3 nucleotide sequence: TGTGCCAGCAGCTTTCGCCCGGGACAGGAAGCAGATACGCAGTATTTT.

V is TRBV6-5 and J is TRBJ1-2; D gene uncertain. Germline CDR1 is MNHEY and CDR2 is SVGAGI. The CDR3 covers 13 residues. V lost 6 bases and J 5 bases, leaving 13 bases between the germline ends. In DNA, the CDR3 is TGTGCCAGCAGCCGTCATCCCGTATATGGCTACACCTTC. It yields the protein CASSRHPVYGYTF.

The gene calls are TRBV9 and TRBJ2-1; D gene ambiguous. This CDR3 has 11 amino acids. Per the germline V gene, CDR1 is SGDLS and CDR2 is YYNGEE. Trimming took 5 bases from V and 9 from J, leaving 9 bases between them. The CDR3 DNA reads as TGTGCCAGCAGTGAGAGGAGTGAGCAGTTCTTC. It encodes CASSERSEQFF.

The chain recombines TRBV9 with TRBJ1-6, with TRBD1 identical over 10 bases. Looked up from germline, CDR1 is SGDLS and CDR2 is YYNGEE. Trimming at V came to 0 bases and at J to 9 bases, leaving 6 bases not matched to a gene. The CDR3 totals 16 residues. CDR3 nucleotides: TGTGCCAGCAGCGTAGGTCCGGACAGGGGGTCTTCACCCCTCCACTTT. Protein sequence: CASSVGPDRGSSPLHF.

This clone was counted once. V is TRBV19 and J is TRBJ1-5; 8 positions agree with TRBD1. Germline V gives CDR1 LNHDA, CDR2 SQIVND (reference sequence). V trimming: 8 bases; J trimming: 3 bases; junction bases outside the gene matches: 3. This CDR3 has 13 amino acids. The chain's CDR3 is CASGQGPNQPQHF. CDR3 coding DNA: TGTGCCAGTGGACAGGGCCCCAATCAGCCCCAGCATTTT. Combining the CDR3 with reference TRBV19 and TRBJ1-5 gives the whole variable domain DGGITQSPKYLFRKEGQNVTLSCEQNLNHDAMYWYRQDPGQGLRLIYYSQIVNDFQKGDIAEGYSVSREKKESFPLTVTSAQKNPTAFYLCASGQGPNQPQHFGDGTRLSIL.

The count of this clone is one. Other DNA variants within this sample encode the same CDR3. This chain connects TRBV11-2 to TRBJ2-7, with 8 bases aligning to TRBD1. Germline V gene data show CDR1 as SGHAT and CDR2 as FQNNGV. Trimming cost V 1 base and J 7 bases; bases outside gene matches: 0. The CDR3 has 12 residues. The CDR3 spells CASSLGTGEQYF. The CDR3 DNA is TGTGCCAGCAGCTTAGGGACAGGGGAGCAGTACTTC.

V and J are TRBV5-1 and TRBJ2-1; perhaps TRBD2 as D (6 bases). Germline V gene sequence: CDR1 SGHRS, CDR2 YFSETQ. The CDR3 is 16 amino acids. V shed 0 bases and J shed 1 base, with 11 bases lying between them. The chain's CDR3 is CASSLAPGGSYNEQFF. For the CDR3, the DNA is TGCGCCAGCAGCTTGGCCCCCGGGGGTTCCTACAATGAGCAGTTCTTC. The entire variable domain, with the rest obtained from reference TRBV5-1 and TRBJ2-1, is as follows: KAGVTQTPRYLIKTRGQQVTLSCSPISGHRSVSWYQQTPGQGLQFLFEYFSETQRNKGNFPGRFSGRQFSNSRSEMNVSTLELGDSALYLCASSLAPGGSYNEQFFGPGTRLTVL.

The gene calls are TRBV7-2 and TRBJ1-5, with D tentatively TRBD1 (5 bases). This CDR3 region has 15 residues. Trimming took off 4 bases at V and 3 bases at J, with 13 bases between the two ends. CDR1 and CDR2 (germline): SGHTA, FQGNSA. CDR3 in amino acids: CASSSWAGLNQPQHF. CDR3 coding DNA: TGTGCCAGCAGCTCCTGGGCGGGGCTCAATCAGCCCCAGCATTTT. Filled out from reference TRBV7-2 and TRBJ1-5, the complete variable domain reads GAGVSQSPSNKVTEKGKDVELRCDPISGHTALYWYRQSLGQGLEFLIYFQGNSAPDKSGLPSDRFSAERTGGSVSTLTIQRTQQEDSAVYLCASSSWAGLNQPQHFGDGTRLSIL.